The 4 T cell receptor beta chains given below trace back to one sample, sequenced in a study of PD-1 blockade in classical Hodgkin lymphoma. Using immunoSEQ multiplex PCR, the repertoire was profiled, and TCRdb retains in-frame clones only, with some absent. The profile shows more than 140,000 clones, just under 80% of them singletons. Every patient relapsed after autologous stem cell transplantation, and brentuximab vedotin exposure varied. The sample here was peripheral blood mononuclear cells (PBMCs), taken before the second cycle of nivolumab. The receptor source for this set is a human donor with classical Hodgkin lymphoma.

The table lists this clone with a count of one. This chain links TRBV5-1 with TRBJ2-5; D is undetermined. Trimming left V 3 bases short and J 1 base short, with 7 bases between. CDR3 length equals 13 residues. CDR1 SGHRS and CDR2 YFSETQ come from the germline V gene. The CDR3 here is CASSSQSQETQYF. CDR3 in DNA: TGCGCCAGCAGCTCCCAGAGCCAAGAGACCCAGTACTTC.

The V gene is TRBV7-8, the J gene TRBJ1-1; 10 positions agree with TRBD1. Germline CDR1 SGHVS, CDR2 FQNEAQ. Germline trimming cut 5 bases from V and 7 bases from J; bases unmatched to any gene: 4. The CDR3 consists of 13 residues. CDR3 sequence: CASSPRDRGEAFF. CDR3 coding DNA: TGTGCCAGCAGCCCCAGGGACAGGGGTGAAGCTTTCTTT.

This clone was detected ten times or more. This chain uses TRBV30 with TRBJ2-1; D is uncertain. Germline V CDR1 and CDR2: GTSNPN, SVGIG (reference sequence). This CDR3 is 14 amino acids long. The V end lost 0 bases, the J end lost 9 bases, and 15 bases lay between the germline ends. The CDR3 coding sequence is TGTGCCTGGAGTGTGTGGCTCCAAGGCGGTGAGCAGTTCTTC. This sequence encodes CAWSVWLQGGEQFF.

The J gene is TRBJ1-2, the V gene TRBV11-2; D is perhaps TRBD1 (5 bases). CDR1 is SGHAT and CDR2 is FQNNGV in the germline V gene. Trimming cost V 5 bases and J 8 bases, with 15 bases left between them. The CDR3 totals 13 residues. The CDR3 coding sequence is TGTGCCAGCAGCCCGCCTCCTTGGGGGGGCTACACCTTC. Protein sequence: CASSPPPWGGYTF.